The 5 T cell receptor beta chains in this list originate from one sample, sequenced in a study of CD8 T cells in ankylosing spondylitis. The study, taken as a whole, reports: About 8 highly homologous variants made up a TCR beta motif, and this motif appeared characteristic of ankylosing spondylitis blood.

TCRdb re-analysed the 5' RACE reads in MiXCR, keeping a single row per CDR3 protein. The sample records a few hundred thousand distinct CDR3 sequences, approximately 17% being singletons. For these receptors, no antigen is known. The sequenced material came from blood, either unsorted or a sorted T cell fraction (not recorded which). The source of these receptors is a male donor with ankylosing spondylitis.

This clonotype was picked up a small number of times. V gene TRBV4-1 combines with J gene TRBJ1-4; D unresolved. The CDR3 is made up of 15 amino acids. Germline V gene sequence: CDR1 MGHRA, CDR2 YSYEKL. V shed 0 bases and J shed 5 bases, with 10 bases lying between them. The CDR3 is CASSQEGAKNEKLFF. In DNA form, the CDR3 reads TGCGCCAGCAGCCAAGAAGGCGCCAAGAATGAAAAACTGTTTTTT.

This clonotype has a count of ten or more. V is TRBV10-3 and J is TRBJ1-1, with no clear D. Germline CDR1 and CDR2: ENHRY and SYGVKD. The CDR3 is 14 residues long. V lost 0 bases, J lost 1 base, and 6 bases lay in between. CDR3 amino acids: CAISESWENTEAFF. The CDR3 DNA sequence: TGTGCCATCAGTGAGTCGTGGGAGAACACTGAAGCTTTCTTT.

This clonotype was counted between two and nine times. The chain carries TRBV25-1 and TRBJ1-2; D gene uncertain. V lost 3 bases and J 6 bases, leaving 11 bases between the germline ends. The CDR3 runs 13 residues. Germline CDR1 and CDR2: MGHDK and SYGVNS. The CDR3 spells CASSDPHGDGYTF. The CDR3 DNA sequence: TGTGCCAGCAGTGACCCCCATGGGGATGGCTACACCTTC.

V is TRBV5-1 and J is TRBJ2-1; weak D call: TRBD2 (5 bases). The germline CDR1 and CDR2 sequences are SGHRS and YFSETQ. This CDR3 has 12 residues. V shed 0 bases and J shed 10 bases, with 8 bases lying between them. This CDR3 reads CASSLAGEEQFF. CDR3 DNA: TGCGCCAGCAGCTTGGCTGGGGAGGAGCAGTTCTTC.

The chain links TRBV9 to TRBJ2-3; 8 bases map to TRBD1. Germline V gene lookup returns CDR1 SGDLS and CDR2 YYNGEE. The CDR3 is 16 amino acids. V shed 2 bases and J 2 bases; nucleotides not matched to a gene: 7. The DNA of the CDR3 is TGTGCCAGCAGCGTTTCGGGACAGGTAGCCACAGATACGCAGTATTTT. This sequence encodes CASSVSGQVATDTQYF.